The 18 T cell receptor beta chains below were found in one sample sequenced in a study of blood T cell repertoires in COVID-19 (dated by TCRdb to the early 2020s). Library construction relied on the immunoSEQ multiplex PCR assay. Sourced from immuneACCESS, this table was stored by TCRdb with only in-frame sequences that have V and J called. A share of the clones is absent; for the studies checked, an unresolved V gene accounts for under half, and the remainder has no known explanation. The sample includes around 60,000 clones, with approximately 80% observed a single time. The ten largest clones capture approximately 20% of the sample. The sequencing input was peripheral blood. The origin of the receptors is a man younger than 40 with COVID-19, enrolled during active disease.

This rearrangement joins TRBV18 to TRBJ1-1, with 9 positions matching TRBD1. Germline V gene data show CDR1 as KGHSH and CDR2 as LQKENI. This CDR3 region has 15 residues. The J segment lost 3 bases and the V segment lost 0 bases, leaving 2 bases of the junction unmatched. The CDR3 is CASSPPGTGYTEAFF. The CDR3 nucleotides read TGTGCCAGCTCACCACCGGGGACAGGGTACACTGAAGCTTTCTTT.

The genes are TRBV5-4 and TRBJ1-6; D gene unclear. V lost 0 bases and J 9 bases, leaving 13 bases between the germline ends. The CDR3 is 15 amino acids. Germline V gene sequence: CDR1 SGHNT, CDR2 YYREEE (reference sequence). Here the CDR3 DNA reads TGTGCCAGCAGCTTGGGGGCAGCCCGGCCTTCACCCCTCCACTTT. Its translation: CASSLGAARPSPLHF. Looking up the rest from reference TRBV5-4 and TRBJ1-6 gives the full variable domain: ETGVTQSPTHLIKTRGQQVTLRCSSQSGHNTVSWYQQALGQGPQFIFQYYREEENGRGNFPPRFSGLQFPNYSSELNVNALELDDSALYLCASSLGAARPSPLHFGNGTRLTVT.

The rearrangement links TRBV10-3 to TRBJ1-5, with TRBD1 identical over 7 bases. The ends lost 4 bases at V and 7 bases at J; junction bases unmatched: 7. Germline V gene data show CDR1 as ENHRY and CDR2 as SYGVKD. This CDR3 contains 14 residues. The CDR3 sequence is CAISGGGGDQPQHF. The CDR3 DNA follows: TGTGCCATCAGTGGAGGAGGGGGCGACCAGCCCCAGCATTTT.

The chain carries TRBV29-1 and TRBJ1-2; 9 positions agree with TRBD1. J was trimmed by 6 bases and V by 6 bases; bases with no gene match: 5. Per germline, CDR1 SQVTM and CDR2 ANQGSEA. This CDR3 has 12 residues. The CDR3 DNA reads TGCAGCGTCCGGGGACAGGGAAATGGCTACACCTTC. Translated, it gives CSVRGQGNGYTF.

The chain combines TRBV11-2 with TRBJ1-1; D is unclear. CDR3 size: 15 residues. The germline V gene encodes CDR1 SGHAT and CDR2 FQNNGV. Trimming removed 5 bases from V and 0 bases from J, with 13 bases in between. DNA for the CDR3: TGTGCCAGCAGCCCCCCCGGCGGGCTGAACACTGAAGCTTTCTTT. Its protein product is CASSPPGGLNTEAFF.

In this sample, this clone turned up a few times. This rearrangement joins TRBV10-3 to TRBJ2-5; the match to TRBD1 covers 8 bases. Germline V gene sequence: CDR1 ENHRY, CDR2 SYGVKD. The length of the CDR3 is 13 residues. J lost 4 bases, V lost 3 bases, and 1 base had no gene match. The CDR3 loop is CAISDTGGETQYF. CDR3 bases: TGTGCCATCAGTGACACAGGGGGAGAGACCCAGTACTTC.

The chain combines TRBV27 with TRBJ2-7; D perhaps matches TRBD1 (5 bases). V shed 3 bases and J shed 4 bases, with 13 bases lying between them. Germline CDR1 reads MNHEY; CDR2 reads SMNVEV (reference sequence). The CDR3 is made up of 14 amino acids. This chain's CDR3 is CASSFMGKGYEQYF. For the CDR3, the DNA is TGTGCCAGCAGTTTTATGGGGAAGGGGTACGAGCAGTACTTC.

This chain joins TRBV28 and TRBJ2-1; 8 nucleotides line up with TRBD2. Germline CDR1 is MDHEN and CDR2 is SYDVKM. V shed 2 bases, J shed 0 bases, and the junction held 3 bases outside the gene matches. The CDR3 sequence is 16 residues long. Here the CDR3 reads CASSLGAGGSYNEQFF. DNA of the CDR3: TGTGCCAGCAGTTTAGGGGCGGGAGGCTCCTACAATGAGCAGTTCTTC. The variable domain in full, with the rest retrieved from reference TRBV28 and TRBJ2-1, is DVKVTQSSRYLVKRTGEKVFLECVQDMDHENMFWYRQDPGLGLRLIYFSYDVKMKEKGDIPEGYSVSREKKERFSLILESASTNQTSMYLCASSLGAGGSYNEQFFGPGTRLTVL.

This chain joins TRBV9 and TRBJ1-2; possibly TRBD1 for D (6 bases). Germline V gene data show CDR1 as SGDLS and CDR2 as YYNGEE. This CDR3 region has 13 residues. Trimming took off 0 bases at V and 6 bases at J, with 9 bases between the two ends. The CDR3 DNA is TGTGCCAGCAGCGTAGAGACAGGACATGGCTACACCTTC. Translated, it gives CASSVETGHGYTF.

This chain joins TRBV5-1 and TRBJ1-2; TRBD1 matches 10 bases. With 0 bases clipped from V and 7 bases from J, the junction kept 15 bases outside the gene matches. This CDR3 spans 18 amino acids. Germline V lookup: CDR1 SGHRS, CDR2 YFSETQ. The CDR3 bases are TGCGCCAGCAGCTTGGTGTTCGGGACAGGGGCCCGACAGGGTGGCTACACCTTC. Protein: CASSLVFGTGARQGGYTF.

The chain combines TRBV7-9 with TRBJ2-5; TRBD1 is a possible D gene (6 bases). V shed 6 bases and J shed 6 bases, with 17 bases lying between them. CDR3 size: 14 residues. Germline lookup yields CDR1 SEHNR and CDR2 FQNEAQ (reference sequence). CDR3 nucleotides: TGTGCCAGCAGTACCTACAGGGCCGAAAAGACCCAGTACTTC. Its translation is CASSTYRAEKTQYF. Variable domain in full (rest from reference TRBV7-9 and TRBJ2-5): DTGVSQNPRHKITKRGQNVTFRCDPISEHNRLYWYRQTLGQGPEFLTYFQNEAQLEKSRLLSDRFSAERPKGSFSTLEIQRTEQGDSAMYLCASSTYRAEKTQYFGPGTRLLVL.

In nucleotides, the CDR3 is TGTGCCAGCAGCCGCCCCTCAGGCGGGGTCTATGGCTACACCTTC. This sequence encodes CASSRPSGGVYGYTF. The chain is built from TRBV11-2 and TRBJ1-2; no definite D call. The CDR3 length is 15 residues. Per the germline V gene, CDR1 is SGHAT and CDR2 is FQNNGV. V was cut by 5 bases and J by 4 bases, with 17 bases left in between.

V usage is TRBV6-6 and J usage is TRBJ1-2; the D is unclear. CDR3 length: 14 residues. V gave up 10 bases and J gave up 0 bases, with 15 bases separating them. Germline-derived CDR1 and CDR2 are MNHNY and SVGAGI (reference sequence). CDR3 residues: CATSGSTSNYGYTF. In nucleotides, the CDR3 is TGTGCCACCTCGGGGAGCACATCTAACTATGGCTACACCTTC.

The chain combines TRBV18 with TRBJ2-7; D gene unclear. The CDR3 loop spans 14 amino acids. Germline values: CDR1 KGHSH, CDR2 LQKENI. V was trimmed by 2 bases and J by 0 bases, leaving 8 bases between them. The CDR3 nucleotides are TGTGCCAGCTCACCAGACTCCTACTCCTACGAGCAGTACTTC. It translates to CASSPDSYSYEQYF.

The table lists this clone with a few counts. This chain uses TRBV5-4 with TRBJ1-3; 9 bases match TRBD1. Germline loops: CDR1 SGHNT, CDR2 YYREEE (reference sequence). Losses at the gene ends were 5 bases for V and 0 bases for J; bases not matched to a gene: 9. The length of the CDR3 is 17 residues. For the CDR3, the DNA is TGTGCCAGCAGATCTACGCCGGGACAGGGCTCTGGAAACACCATATATTTT. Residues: CASRSTPGQGSGNTIYF. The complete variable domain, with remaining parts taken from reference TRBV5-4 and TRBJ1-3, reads ETGVTQSPTHLIKTRGQQVTLRCSSQSGHNTVSWYQQALGQGPQFIFQYYREEENGRGNFPPRFSGLQFPNYSSELNVNALELDDSALYLCASRSTPGQGSGNTIYFGEGSWLTVV.

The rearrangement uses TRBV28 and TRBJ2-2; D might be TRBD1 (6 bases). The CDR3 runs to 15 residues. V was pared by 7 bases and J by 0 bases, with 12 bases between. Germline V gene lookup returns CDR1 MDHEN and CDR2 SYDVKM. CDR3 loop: CASIEQGANTGELFF. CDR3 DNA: TGTGCCAGCATCGAACAGGGTGCGAACACCGGGGAGCTGTTTTTT.

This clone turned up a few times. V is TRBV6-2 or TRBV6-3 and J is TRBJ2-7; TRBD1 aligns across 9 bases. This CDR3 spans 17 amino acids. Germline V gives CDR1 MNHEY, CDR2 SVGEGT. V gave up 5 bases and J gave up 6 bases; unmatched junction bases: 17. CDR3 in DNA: TGTGCCAGCAGTGACCCGAGTTTCATCGACAGGGGGGTCGAGCAGTACTTC. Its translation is CASSDPSFIDRGVEQYF.

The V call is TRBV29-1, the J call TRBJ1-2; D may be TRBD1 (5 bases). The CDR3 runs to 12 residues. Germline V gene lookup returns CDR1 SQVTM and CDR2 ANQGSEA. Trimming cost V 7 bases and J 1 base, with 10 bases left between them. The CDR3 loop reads CSAEQVNYGYTF. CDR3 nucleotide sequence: TGCAGCGCCGAACAGGTTAACTATGGCTACACCTTC.